This TCR beta chain was profiled in a study of graft-versus-host responses after intestinal transplantation. Investigators treated the graft tissue so that it released intraepithelial and lamina propria lymphocytes. CDR1 is LGHNT and CDR2 is FRNRAP in the germline V gene. This CDR3 is built from 16 residues. The V and J ends lost 8 bases and 2 bases, in that order; junction bases with no gene match: 11. Produced via immunoSEQ multiplex PCR; TCRdb's table is partial and in-frame only. The data contain some 15,000 clones, over 60% of them singletons. The sequenced sample was ileum tissue, obtained 27 days after intestinal transplant. This sequence originates from a human patient who received an intestinal transplant, so some T cells may come from the graft donor. The chain has TRBV12-5 and TRBJ1-3, with TRBD1 matching 8 bases. Written as DNA, the CDR3 is TGTGCTAGTTTCCTGTGGCAGGGGGCGCCTGGAAACACCATATATTTT. This codes for CASFLWQGAPGNTIYF. The full variable domain, with the rest looked up from reference TRBV12-5 and TRBJ1-3, is DARVTQTPRHKVTEMGQEVTMRCQPILGHNTVFWYRQTMMQGLELLAYFRNRAPLDDSGMPKDRFSAEMPDATLATLKIQPSEPRDSAVYFCASFLWQGAPGNTIYFGEGSWLTVV.